Described below is a single T cell receptor beta chain sequence and its context. Its antigen is unidentified. Time point indicated: week 11, during vaccination. Each dose delivered 300 ug of mutant IDH1 20-mer peptide subcutaneously with imiquimod. This sample is part of a study of a mutant IDH1 vaccine in newly diagnosed glioma. The overall study: Patients had received radiotherapy, temozolomide, or both previously, most receiving both.

Losses at the gene ends were 6 bases for V and 4 bases for J; bases not matched to a gene: 5. The CDR3 spans 13 residues. CDR1 is ENHRY, CDR2 SYGVKD, per germline. Using immunoSEQ multiplex PCR, the repertoire was profiled, and TCRdb retains in-frame clones only, with some absent. The sample holds some 120,000 clones, around 80% seen once. Study conclusions and caveats: The authors found pseudoprogression apparently unrelated to changes in top peripheral T cell clonotypes.

The origin of this receptor is a man aged 35 to 55 with glioma. Source: PBMCs, taken from a glioma patient whose treatment included an IDH1 peptide vaccine. The chain is built from TRBV10-3 and TRBJ2-5; 7 bases align to TRBD2. CDR3: CAIRASSGETQYF. The CDR3 nucleotides are TGTGCCATCAGGGCTTCTAGCGGAGAGACCCAGTACTTC.